The T cell receptor (beta chain) under discussion was sequenced for a study of identical twins. This clonotype was seen more than once but under ten times. This CDR3 contains 14 residues. Trimming cost V 3 bases and J 6 bases, with 14 bases left between them. The germline V gene encodes CDR1 SGHAT and CDR2 FQNNGV. MiXCR, applied by TCRdb to the 5' RACE reads, yields one record per CDR3 protein. The data hold 1.5 million or so distinct CDR3 sequences, with about 30% observed a single time. The chain couples TRBV11-2 to TRBJ1-2; D remains unclear. This clonotype was obtained from a newborn girl in good health. Sequenced material: cord blood. The CDR3 DNA sequence: TGTGCCAGCAGCTTCGGAAGGCTCTCCAATGGCTACACCTTC. It is translated as CASSFGRLSNGYTF. Based on the CDR3 plus reference TRBV11-2 and TRBJ1-2, the full variable domain is EAGVAQSPRYKIIEKRQSVAFWCNPISGHATLYWYQQILGQGPKLLIQFQNNGVVDDSQLPKDRFSAERLKGVDSTLKIQPAKLEDSAVYLCASSFGRLSNGYTFGSGTRLTVV.